This entry describes one T cell receptor (beta chain). Germline-derived CDR1 and CDR2 are KGHSH and LQKENI. The junction had 5 bases not matched to a gene; V was cut back by 0 bases and J by 4 bases. CDR3 length: 17 amino acids. Data came from immunoSEQ multiplex PCR; TCRdb stores just in-frame clones and leaves some out. The repertoire holds around 100,000 clones, with about 90% as singletons. The sample originates from a study of blood T cell repertoires in COVID-19. Overall study context: The study drew acute and convalescent COVID-19 samples from the United States, Italy and Spain.

The sample comprised peripheral blood. The chain uses TRBV18 and TRBJ1-4, with 10 bases fitting TRBD1. The receptor's source is a woman aged 50 to 60 with COVID-19, enrolled during active disease. The CDR3 DNA follows: TGTGCCAGCTCACCACCGGGGACAGGGGATGGTAATGAAAAACTGTTTTTT. As protein: CASSPPGTGDGNEKLFF.